The rows below give T cell receptor beta chains drawn from one sample of a study of T cell repertoires in aging, cancer and after chemotherapy. Using its own MiXCR run on the multiplex PCR reads, TCRdb lists one record per CDR3 protein. The data contain about 10,000 distinct CDR3 sequences, under 45% of them singletons. The specimen was blood. The receptor set was obtained from a human donor in good health. Each CDR3 is given without its conserved first and last residue. Each record gives: V gene, J gene, CDR3 protein.

TRBV5-4	TRBJ2-5	ASSLGGTRQETQY
TRBV28	TRBJ1-2	ASSLETDPDYGYT
TRBV6-5	TRBJ2-6	ASSYRWADSGANVLT
TRBV30	TRBJ1-2	AWSQGSYGYT
TRBV20-1	TRBJ2-7	SARDPAGYEQY
TRBV6-1	TRBJ2-3	ASSEAGAGDRDTQY
TRBV12-5	TRBJ2-3	ASGLDTADTQY
TRBV6-6	TRBJ2-7	ASSYSTSYEQY
TRBV19	TRBJ1-6	ASSIGASPLH
TRBV6-5	TRBJ1-2	ASSSGHDGYT
TRBV6-5	TRBJ1-5	ASKWGHIVNQPQH
TRBV9	TRBJ1-2	ASSVGPTGNYGYT
TRBV7-2	TRBJ2-7	ASSQGGSYYEQY
TRBV12-3/TRBV12-4	TRBJ1-1	ASSRGRAEAF
TRBV19	TRBJ2-1	ASSGQYNEQF
TRBV6-1	TRBJ1-6	ASSPNTQPPLLH
TRBV20-1	TRBJ1-5	SASRQGGQPQH
TRBV6-5	TRBJ1-1	ASSPTAAGDTEAF
TRBV6-1	TRBJ1-3	ASSESVRNTIY
TRBV5-6	TRBJ1-1	ASSLGGTANTEAF
TRBV20-1	TRBJ1-2	SARQGAGYGYT
TRBV18	TRBJ1-6	ASSPDRGNSPLH
TRBV19	TRBJ2-1	ASRLRASGGVYNEQF
TRBV5-5	TRBJ1-1	ASSLDSVNHEAF
TRBV6-5	TRBJ1-6	ASSEWMSSYNSPLH
TRBV6-5	TRBJ2-7	ASSPGTGGRREQY
TRBV4-1	TRBJ1-6	ASSQVGYNSPLH
TRBV28	TRBJ1-6	ASSVTRVSSYNSPLH
TRBV6-5	TRBJ1-2	ASSSGQGDYGYT
TRBV12-3/TRBV12-4	TRBJ1-2	ASSLLVSNYGYT
TRBV6-1	TRBJ1-2	ASSGLVGGYT
TRBV25-1	TRBJ1-5	ASSDTEINQPQH
TRBV2	TRBJ2-1	ASSEYKFGTGHNEQF
TRBV20-1	TRBJ1-6	SAPNRGVYNSPLH
TRBV5-1	TRBJ2-5	ASSLGGARETQY
TRBV29-1	TRBJ2-1	SVEGTGQDNEQF
TRBV6-5	TRBJ2-2	ASSYRPSLNTGELF
TRBV7-2	TRBJ2-3	ASSQGSGGTDTQY
TRBV7-3	TRBJ1-2	ASSLTGEAGYT
TRBV2	TRBJ1-6	ASRRQGARNSPLH
TRBV19	TRBJ2-6	ASSNLRKPGQGDSGANVLT
TRBV11-3	TRBJ1-1	ASSFFSGPEAF
TRBV5-6	TRBJ2-1	ASSSLLEGEQF
TRBV27	TRBJ1-6	ASRSQGYNSPLH
TRBV27	TRBJ2-2	ASTGTAMNTGELF
TRBV19	TRBJ2-2	ASSLSGTKTGELF
TRBV6-5	TRBJ1-5	ASSDLGVEQPQH
TRBV12-5	TRBJ1-2	ASAKEGYGYT
TRBV24-1	TRBJ2-5	ATGRGDQETQY
TRBV5-1	TRBJ2-1	ASSRWDRGAYNEQF
TRBV18	TRBJ2-3	ASSPYTDTQY
TRBV24-1	TRBJ2-3	ANRQGQDPDTQY